This note documents a single T cell receptor (beta chain) sequence. This clone showed up just once. The clone's antigen remains unknown. Per-base quality was not reported, and no clone a single base away is much larger than it. Reading from cysteine to phenylalanine, the CDR3 counts 15 amino acids. Kept here is only the CDR3 DNA, which spans 45 bases and is read in frame from base 1. After removal of 5 bases from V and 5 bases from J, the junction retains 8 bases not matched to a gene. For CDR1 and CDR2, the germline V gene lists SGHNT and YENEEA. This entry belongs to a study of shared clonotypes between healthy human individuals (dated by TCRdb to 2018 to 2021). Regarding the research as a whole: A few men and a couple of women, aged 18 to 49 years, made up the cohort. For each donor, three plates each were used for CD4 naive and CD4 memory, two plates were used for CD8 naive, and one plate was used for CD8 memory. Different laboratories and diverse techniques were used to prepare libraries and sequence TCR repertoires, to increase sequencing depth and limit assay-specific biases. Between about 0.94 and 8.9 billion PBMCs per donor were obtained by leukapheresis. Blood TCR repertoires of about five healthy adults were deeply sequenced to estimate repertoire size and the extent of clonotype sharing between individuals.

Using the deep immunoSEQ assay, multiplex PCR amplified TCR CDR3 regions from genomic DNA. Genomic DNA extracted from each cell subset was distributed evenly over all wells of several immunoSEQ 96-well plates, and each plate served as one replicate. For sorted subsets, roughly 190 ng of genomic DNA, equivalent to some 30,000 T cell genomes, went into each replicate PCR. The purified libraries were quantified using a Qubit 3.0 fluorometer, sized with a Bioanalyzer 2100, and then quantified again using the KAPA Library Quantification kit. Each immunoSEQ 96-well plate was sequenced on its own single-read 150-cycle Illumina NextSeq 550 flow cell. Per the authors' processing: Because the immunoSEQ output included only junctional sequences and no quality scores, the filtering could not be the same as the filtering used for full-length reads. Sequences were annotated with PyIR, a Python wrapper for IgBLAST v1.9, using IMGT germline references to assign V/J genes and CDR3. Reads with weak V/J assignments (E-value above 1e-6), missing CDR3, stop codons, out-of-frame junctions, or ambiguous translated residues were removed. V3J clonotypes were defined as sequences sharing an identical inferred V gene, J gene, and CDR3 amino acid sequence. To compute the percentage overlap between repertoires, the number of shared unique clonotypes was divided by the size of the smaller repertoire. RTK rarefaction, the Chao1 estimator, and Recon v2.1 estimates of unobserved clonotypes were used to assess repertoire richness. Generation probabilities for all TCRbeta clonotypes obtained by the gDNA method from a few donors were computed using OLGA. Sourced from immuneACCESS, this table was stored by TCRdb with only in-frame sequences that have V and J called. A share of the clones is absent; for the studies checked, an unresolved V gene accounts for under half, and the remainder has no known explanation. The V and J calls and clone size come from that table; D and trimming were worked out from the DNA. The sample data list 950,000 to 1,300,000 clones, and about 70% of these were observed just once. The ten largest clones add up to about 1.5% of the sample.

General study outcomes and caveats: Based on pairwise subsampling, the degree of clonotype sharing among donors was expected to be affected by sequencing depth. Incomplete sequencing was indicated by rarefaction of sorted-subset datasets, despite the large sequencing depth. Compared with non-shared clonotypes, clonotypes shared by all four sorted-subset donors had higher generation probabilities. Naive subsets generally had larger estimated clonotype richness than memory subsets. Sampling was limited to blood, and TCR repertoires in tissue likely differ from TCR repertoires in blood. Because the study included a small number of donors, the genetic and exposure-history diversity represented was limited. Across a handful of donors, 5% to 6% of naive CD4, 3.5% of naive CD8, about 2.3% of memory CD4, and under 0.45% of memory CD8 clonotypes were shared.

The donors were healthy, HIV-negative adults with no recently reported acute infections or vaccinations. Only Caucasian adults living in Nashville, Tennessee, USA were represented among the donors. CD4+ T cells were enriched by magnetic negative selection, after which naive cells were positively selected on CD45RA and the negative fraction was taken as the memory subset. After blood collection by leukapheresis, PBMCs were isolated using Ficoll-Histopaque density gradient centrifugation and then cryopreserved in the vapor phase of liquid nitrogen. Analytical flow cytometry was used to check the purity and quantity of every magnetically sorted T cell population. Each sorted fraction had its genomic DNA isolated and then quantified by UV absorbance on a Nanodrop 2000c.

This clonotype was obtained from a man aged 18 to 29 in good health. Input material: memory CD4+ T cells sorted from blood. What this sample's cell subset or site label stands for: CD45RA-negative fraction. The chain is made from TRBV11-3 and TRBJ2-2; 7 central bases correspond to TRBD2. The CDR3 reads CASSLSGSGTGELFF. The sequenced DNA: TGTGCCAGCAGCCTTAGCGGGTCGGGAACCGGGGAGCTGTTTTTT.